This TCR beta chain is drawn from a study of T-cell memory formation after mild COVID-19. Study-wide context: TCR clustering was largely donor specific.

TCRdb itself ran the 5' RACE reads through MiXCR, one entry per CDR3 protein. The table lists about 310,000 distinct CDR3 sequences, just under 20% of them singletons. Study findings and constraints: The CD4+ clones that contracted clustered mainly within CM and EM, and the CD8+ clones concentrated in EMRA. While clones contracting from day 15 to 85 were balanced between CD4 and CD8, later expanders leaned CD4+.

As for this clonotype: Its target is not known.

V lost 4 bases and J lost 7; bases outside the gene matches: 2. The germline CDR1 and CDR2 sequences are SGHVS and FQNEAQ. This CDR3 has 12 residues. Material for sequencing was PBMCs or a T cell subset sorted from them (not recorded which). The chain combines TRBV7-8 with TRBJ2-3; 7 bases match TRBD2. This clonotype was obtained from a man between 18 and 35 years old who had mild COVID-19 (a few samples of this study predate the infection). Cell type and time point are not known. The CDR3 coding sequence is TGTGCCAGCAGCTCGGGGGGTTATACGCAGTATTTT. It specifies CASSSGGYTQYF.